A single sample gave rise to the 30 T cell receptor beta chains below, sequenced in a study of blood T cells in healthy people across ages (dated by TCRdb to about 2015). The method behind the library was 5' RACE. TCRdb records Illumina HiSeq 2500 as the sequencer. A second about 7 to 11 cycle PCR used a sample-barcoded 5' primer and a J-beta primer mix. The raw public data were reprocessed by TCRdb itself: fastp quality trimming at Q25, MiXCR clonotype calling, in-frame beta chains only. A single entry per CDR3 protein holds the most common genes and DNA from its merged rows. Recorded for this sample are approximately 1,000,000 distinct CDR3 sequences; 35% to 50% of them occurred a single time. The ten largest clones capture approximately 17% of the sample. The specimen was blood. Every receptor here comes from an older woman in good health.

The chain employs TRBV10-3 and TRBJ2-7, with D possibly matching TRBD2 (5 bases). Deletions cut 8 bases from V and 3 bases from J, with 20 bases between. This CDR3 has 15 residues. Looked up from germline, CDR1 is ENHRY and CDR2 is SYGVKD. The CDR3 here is CAIPTQLLGGYEQYF. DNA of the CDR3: TGTGCCATCCCTACCCAACTACTAGGTGGCTACGAGCAGTACTTC.

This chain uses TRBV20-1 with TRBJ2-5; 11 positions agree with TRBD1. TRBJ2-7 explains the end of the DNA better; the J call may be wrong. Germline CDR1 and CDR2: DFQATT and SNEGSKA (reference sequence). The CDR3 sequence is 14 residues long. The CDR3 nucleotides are TGCAGTGCTGAGAGGGGACAGGGGGGCTACGAGCAGTACTTC. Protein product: CSAERGQGGYEQYF.

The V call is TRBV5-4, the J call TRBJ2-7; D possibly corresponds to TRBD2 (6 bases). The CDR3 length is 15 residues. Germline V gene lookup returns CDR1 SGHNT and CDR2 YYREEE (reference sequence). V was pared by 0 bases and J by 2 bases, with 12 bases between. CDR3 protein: CASSLAFGGTYEQYF. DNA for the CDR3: TGTGCCAGCAGCTTGGCCTTTGGAGGGACCTACGAGCAGTACTTC. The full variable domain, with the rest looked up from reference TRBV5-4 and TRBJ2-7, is ETGVTQSPTHLIKTRGQQVTLRCSSQSGHNTVSWYQQALGQGPQFIFQYYREEENGRGNFPPRFSGLQFPNYSSELNVNALELDDSALYLCASSLAFGGTYEQYFGPGTRLTVT.

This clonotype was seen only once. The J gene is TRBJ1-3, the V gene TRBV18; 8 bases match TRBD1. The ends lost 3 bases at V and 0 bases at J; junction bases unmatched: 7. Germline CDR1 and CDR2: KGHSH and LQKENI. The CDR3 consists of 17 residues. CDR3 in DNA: TGTGCCAGCTCACCTGTACAGGGGGAATACTCTGGAAACACCATATATTTT. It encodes CASSPVQGEYSGNTIYF.

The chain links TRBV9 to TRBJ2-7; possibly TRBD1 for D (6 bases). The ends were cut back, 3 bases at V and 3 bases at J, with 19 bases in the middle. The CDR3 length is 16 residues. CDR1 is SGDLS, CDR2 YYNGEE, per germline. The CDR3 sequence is CASSAGPGTSGYEQYF. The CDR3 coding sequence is TGTGCCAGCAGCGCGGGTCCCGGGACAAGCGGCTACGAGCAGTACTTC. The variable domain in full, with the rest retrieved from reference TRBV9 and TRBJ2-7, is DSGVTQTPKHLITATGQRVTLRCSPRSGDLSVYWYQQSLDQGLQFLIQYYNGEERAKGNILERFSAQQFPDLHSELNLSSLELGDSALYFCASSAGPGTSGYEQYFGPGTRLTVT.

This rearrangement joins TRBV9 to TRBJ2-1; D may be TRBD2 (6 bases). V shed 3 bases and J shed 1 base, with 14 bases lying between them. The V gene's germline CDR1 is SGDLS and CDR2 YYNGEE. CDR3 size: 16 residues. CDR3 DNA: TGTGCCAGCAGCGCCCAACCGGGACTTTCCTACAATGAGCAGTTCTTC. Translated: CASSAQPGLSYNEQFF.

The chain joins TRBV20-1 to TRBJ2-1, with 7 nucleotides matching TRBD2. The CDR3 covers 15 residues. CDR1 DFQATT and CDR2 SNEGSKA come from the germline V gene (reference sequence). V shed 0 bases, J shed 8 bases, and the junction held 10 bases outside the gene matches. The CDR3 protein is CSARERLAVRDEQFF. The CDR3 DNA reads TGCAGTGCTAGAGAGCGACTAGCTGTGCGCGATGAGCAGTTCTTC.

This CDR3 is CSVDVLWGSETQYF. The CDR3, as DNA: TGCAGCGTTGACGTCCTTTGGGGGAGTGAGACCCAGTACTTC. The chain is built from TRBV29-1 and TRBJ2-5, with D perhaps TRBD1 or TRBD2 (5 bases each). The ends were cut back, 3 bases at V and 5 bases at J, with 16 bases in the middle. In germline, CDR1 is SQVTM, CDR2 ANQGSEA. The CDR3 covers 14 residues. Filled out from reference TRBV29-1 and TRBJ2-5, the complete variable domain reads SAVISQKPSRDICQRGTSLTIQCQVDSQVTMMFWYRQQPGQSLTLIATANQGSEATYESGFVIDKFPISRPNLTFSTLTVSNMSPEDSSIYLCSVDVLWGSETQYFGPGTRLLVL.

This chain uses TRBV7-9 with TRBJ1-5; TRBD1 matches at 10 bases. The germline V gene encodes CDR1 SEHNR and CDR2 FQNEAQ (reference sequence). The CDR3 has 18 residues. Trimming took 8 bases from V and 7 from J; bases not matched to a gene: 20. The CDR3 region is CASPSYRDRGFLWQPQHF. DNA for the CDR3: TGTGCCAGCCCGAGTTATCGGGACAGGGGATTTCTTTGGCAGCCCCAGCATTTT.

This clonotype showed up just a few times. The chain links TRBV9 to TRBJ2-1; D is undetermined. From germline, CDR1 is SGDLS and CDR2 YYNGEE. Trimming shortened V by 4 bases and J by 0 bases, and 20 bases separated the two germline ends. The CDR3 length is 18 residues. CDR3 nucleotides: TGTGCCAGCAGCCCCAGAACAGCCCAGTTATACTCCTACAATGAGCAGTTCTTC. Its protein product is CASSPRTAQLYSYNEQFF.

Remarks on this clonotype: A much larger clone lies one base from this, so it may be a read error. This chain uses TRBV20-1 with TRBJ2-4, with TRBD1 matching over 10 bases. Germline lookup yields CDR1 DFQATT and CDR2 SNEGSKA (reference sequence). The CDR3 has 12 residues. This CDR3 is CRAPGQGSIQYF. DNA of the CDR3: TGCAGGGCTCCGGGACAGGGGAGCATTCAGTACTTC.

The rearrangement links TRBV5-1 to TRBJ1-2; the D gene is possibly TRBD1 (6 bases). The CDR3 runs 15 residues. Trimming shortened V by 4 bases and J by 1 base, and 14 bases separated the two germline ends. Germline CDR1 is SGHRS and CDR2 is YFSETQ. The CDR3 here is CASSRLRGDNYGYTF. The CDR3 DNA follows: TGCGCCAGCAGCCGCCTGAGGGGGGATAACTATGGCTACACCTTC.

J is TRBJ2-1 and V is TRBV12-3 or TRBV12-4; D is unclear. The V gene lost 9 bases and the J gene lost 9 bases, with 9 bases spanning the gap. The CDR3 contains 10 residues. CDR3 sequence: CASAVGEQFF. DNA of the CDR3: TGTGCCAGTGCGGTTGGTGAGCAGTTCTTC.

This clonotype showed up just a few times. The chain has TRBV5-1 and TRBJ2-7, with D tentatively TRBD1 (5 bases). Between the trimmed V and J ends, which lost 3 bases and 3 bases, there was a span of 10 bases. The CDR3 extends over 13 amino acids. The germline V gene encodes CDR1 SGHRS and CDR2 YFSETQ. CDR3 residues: CASSWAQGYEQYF. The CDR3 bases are TGCGCCAGCAGCTGGGCTCAGGGCTACGAGCAGTACTTC.

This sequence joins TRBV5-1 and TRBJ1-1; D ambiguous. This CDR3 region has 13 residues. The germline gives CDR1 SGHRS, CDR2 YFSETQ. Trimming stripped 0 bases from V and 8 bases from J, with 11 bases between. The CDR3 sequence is CASSLAPVEEAFF. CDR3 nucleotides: TGCGCCAGCAGCTTGGCTCCAGTGGAGGAAGCTTTCTTT.

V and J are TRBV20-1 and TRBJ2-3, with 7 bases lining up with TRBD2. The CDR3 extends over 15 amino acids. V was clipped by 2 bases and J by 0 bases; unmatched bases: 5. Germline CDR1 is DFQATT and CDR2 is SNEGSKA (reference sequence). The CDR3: CSARIGRGSTDTQYF. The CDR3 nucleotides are TGCAGTGCTAGAATTGGGCGGGGGAGCACAGATACGCAGTATTTT.

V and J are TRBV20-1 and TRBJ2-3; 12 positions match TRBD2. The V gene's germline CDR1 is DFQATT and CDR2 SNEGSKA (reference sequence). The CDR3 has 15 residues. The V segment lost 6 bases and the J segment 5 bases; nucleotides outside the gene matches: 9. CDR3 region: CSAWTSGNPGDTQYF. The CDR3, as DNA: TGCAGTGCGTGGACTAGCGGGAACCCAGGAGATACGCAGTATTTT.

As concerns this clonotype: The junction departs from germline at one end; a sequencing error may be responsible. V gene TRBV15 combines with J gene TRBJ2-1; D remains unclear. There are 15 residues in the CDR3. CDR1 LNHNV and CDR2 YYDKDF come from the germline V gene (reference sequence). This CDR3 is CTTSRGATVFDEQFF. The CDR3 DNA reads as TGTACCACCAGCAGAGGTGCTACCGTTTTCGATGAGCAGTTCTTC.

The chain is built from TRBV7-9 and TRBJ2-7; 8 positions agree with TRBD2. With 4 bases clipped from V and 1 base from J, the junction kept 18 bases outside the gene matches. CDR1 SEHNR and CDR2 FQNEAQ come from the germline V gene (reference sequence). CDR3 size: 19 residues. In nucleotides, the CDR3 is TGTGCCAGCAGCTCTACAGGAGTAGCGGGACAACCTGTATCCTACGAGCAGTACTTC. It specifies CASSSTGVAGQPVSYEQYF. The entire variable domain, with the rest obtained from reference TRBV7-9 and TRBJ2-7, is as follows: DTGVSQNPRHKITKRGQNVTFRCDPISEHNRLYWYRQTLGQGPEFLTYFQNEAQLEKSRLLSDRFSAERPKGSFSTLEIQRTEQGDSAMYLCASSSTGVAGQPVSYEQYFGPGTRLTVT.

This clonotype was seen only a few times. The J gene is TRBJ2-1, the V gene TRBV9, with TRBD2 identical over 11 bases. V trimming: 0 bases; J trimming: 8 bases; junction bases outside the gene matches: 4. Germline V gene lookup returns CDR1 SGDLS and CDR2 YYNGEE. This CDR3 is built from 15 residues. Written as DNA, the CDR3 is TGTGCCAGCAGCGTAGTAGCGGGAGGGTGGTATGAGCAGTTCTTC. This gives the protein CASSVVAGGWYEQFF.

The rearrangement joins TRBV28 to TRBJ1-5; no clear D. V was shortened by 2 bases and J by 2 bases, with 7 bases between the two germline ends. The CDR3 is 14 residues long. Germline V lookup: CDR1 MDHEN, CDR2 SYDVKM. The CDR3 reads CASSLAYRNQPQHF. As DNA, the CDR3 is TGTGCCAGCAGTTTAGCTTATCGCAATCAGCCCCAGCATTTT.

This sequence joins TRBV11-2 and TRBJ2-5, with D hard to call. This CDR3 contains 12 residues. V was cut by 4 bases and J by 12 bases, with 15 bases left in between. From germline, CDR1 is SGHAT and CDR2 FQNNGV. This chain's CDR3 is CASSSSSPGKYF. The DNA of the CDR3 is TGTGCCAGCAGCTCTTCATCGCCTGGAAAGTACTTC.

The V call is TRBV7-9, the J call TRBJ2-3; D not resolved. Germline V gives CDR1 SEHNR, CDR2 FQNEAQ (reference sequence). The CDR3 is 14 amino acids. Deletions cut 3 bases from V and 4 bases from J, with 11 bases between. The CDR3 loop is CASSLFRDADTQYF. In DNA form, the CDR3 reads TGTGCCAGCAGCTTGTTTAGAGATGCAGATACGCAGTATTTT.

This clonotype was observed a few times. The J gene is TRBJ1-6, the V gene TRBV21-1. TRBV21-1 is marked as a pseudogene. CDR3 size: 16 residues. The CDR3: CASSSSLGVYNSPLHF. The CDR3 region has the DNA TGTGCCAGCAGCAGCTCCCTTGGGGTCTATAATTCACCCCTCCACTTT.

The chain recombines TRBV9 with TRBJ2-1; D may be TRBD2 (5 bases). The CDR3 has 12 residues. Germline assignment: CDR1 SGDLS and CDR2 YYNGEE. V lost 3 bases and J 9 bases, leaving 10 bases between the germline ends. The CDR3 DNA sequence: TGTGCCAGCAGCGCCCCTAGCAGTGAGCAGTTCTTC. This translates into CASSAPSSEQFF.

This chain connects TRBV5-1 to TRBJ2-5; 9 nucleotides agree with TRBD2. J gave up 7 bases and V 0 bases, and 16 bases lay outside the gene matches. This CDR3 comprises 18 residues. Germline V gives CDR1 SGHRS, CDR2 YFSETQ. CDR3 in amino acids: CASSLASTAGGPSGTQYF. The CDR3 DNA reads TGCGCCAGCAGCTTGGCCTCGACAGCGGGAGGACCAAGTGGGACCCAGTACTTC.

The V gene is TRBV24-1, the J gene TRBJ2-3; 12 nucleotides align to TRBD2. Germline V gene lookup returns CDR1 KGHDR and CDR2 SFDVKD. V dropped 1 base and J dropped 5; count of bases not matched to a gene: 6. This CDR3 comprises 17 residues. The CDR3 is CATSDFGTSGRLDTQYF. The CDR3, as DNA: TGTGCCACCAGTGATTTTGGGACTAGCGGGCGTCTAGATACGCAGTATTTT.

The CDR3: CASKGISEQYF. CDR3 sequence (DNA): TGTGCCAGCAAAGGGATCTCCGAGCAGTACTTC. The V call is TRBV27, the J call TRBJ2-5; D is uncertain. With the DNA end fitting TRBJ2-7 better, the J assignment may be wrong. CDR1 is MNHEY and CDR2 is SMNVEV in the germline V gene (reference sequence). The CDR3 contains 11 residues.

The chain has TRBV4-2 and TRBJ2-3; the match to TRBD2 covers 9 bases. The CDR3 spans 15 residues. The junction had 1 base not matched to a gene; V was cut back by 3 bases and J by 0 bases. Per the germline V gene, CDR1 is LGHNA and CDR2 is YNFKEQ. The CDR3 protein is CASSHTSGSTDTQYF. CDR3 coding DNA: TGTGCCAGCAGCCACACTAGCGGGAGCACAGATACGCAGTATTTT.

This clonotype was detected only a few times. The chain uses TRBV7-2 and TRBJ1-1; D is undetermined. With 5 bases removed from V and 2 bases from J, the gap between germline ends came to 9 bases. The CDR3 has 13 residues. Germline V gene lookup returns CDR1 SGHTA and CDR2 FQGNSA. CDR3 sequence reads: CASSTGPNTEAFF. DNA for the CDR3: TGTGCCAGCAGCACCGGGCCTAACACTGAAGCTTTCTTT.